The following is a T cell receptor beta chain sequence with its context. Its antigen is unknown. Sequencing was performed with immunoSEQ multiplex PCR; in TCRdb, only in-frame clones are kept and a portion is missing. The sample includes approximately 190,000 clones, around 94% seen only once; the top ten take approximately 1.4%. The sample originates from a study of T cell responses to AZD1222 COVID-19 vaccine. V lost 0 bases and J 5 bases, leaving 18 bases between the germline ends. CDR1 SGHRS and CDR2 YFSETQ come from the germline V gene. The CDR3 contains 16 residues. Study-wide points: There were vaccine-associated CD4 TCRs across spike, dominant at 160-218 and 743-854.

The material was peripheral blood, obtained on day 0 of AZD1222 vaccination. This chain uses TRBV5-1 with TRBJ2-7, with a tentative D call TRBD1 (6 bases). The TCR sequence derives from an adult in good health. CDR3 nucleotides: TGCGCCAGCAGCTTGGCCCTAGCAGGGGAACTCAACGAGCAGTACTTC. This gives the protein CASSLALAGELNEQYF.